The clone carrying this TCR beta chain was recorded only once. Its antigen is not known. Terminally differentiated effector memory CD45RA+ cells were left out of the naive CD8 fraction, which was CD45RO-negative and positively selected for CCR7. The data were obtained in a study of shared clonotypes between healthy human individuals. Points from the study as a whole: Four donors held about 4.5% of naive CD4 clonotypes in common. Measured sharing among donors was expected to vary with sequencing depth.

Per germline, CDR1 MGHRA and CDR2 YSYEKL. Trimming cost V 1 base and J 5 bases, with 15 bases left between them. The CDR3 length is 15 residues. Clones were sequenced by immunoSEQ multiplex PCR, and TCRdb holds only the in-frame ones, with some missing. There are 800,000 to 950,000 clones in the sample; approximately 96% occur only once, and about 0.25% lies in the top ten. V and J are TRBV4-1 and TRBJ2-7; D perhaps matches TRBD1 (5 bases). The sequenced sample was naive CD8+ T cells sorted from blood. This TCR was sampled from a man aged 25 to 40 in good health. The CDR3, as DNA: TGCGCCAGCAGCCAAGGTATCCAGGGAACGGACGAGCAGTACTTC. Protein product: CASSQGIQGTDEQYF.